This T cell receptor (beta chain) originates from a study of long-term antiretroviral therapy in people with HIV. This clone was detected a few times. It was version v3.0 of the immunoSEQ assay that was run at survey level. Using immunoSEQ multiplex PCR, the repertoire was profiled, and TCRdb retains in-frame clones only, with some absent. The sample consists of approximately 25,000 clones, 79% of them appearing once. In germline, CDR1 is SQVTM, CDR2 ANQGSEA. The CDR3 totals 13 residues. V lost 5 bases, J lost 3 bases, and 5 bases stayed unmatched. This chain joins TRBV29-1 and TRBJ2-7; 9 bases align to TRBD1. The sample was unsorted PBMCs, taken 1.2 years after starting antiretroviral therapy. The receptor was isolated from a woman between 35 and 50 years old with HIV. CDR3 residues: CSVSPDRGYEQYF. CDR3 nucleotide sequence: TGCAGCGTTTCCCCGGACAGGGGCTACGAGCAGTACTTC.